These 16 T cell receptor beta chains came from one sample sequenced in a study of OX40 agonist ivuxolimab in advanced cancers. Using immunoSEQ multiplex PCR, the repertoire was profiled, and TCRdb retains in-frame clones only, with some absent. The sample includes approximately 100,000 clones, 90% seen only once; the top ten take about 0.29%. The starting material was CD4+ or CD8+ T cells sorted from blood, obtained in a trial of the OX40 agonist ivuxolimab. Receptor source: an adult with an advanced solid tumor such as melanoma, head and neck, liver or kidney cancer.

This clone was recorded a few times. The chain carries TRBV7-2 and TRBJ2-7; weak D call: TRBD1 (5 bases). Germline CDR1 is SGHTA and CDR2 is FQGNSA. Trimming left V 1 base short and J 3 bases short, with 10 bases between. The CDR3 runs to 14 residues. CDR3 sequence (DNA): TGTGCCAGCAGCTTAGGGCTAGGGGTCTACGAGCAGTACTTC. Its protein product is CASSLGLGVYEQYF.

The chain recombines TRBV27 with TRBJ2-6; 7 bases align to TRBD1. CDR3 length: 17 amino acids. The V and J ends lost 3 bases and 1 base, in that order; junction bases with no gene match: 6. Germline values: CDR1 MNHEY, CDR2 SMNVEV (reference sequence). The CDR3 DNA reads TGTGCCAGCAGTTTTAGACAGGGTTTATCTGGGGCCAACGTCCTGACTTTC. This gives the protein CASSFRQGLSGANVLTF.

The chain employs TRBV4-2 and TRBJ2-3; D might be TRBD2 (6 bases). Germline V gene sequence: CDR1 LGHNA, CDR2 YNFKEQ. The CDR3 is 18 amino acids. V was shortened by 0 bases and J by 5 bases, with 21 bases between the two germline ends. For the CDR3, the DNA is TGTGCCAGCAGCCAAGATAATAGGCCGGGAGTGGGAGGAGATACGCAGTATTTT. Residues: CASSQDNRPGVGGDTQYF.

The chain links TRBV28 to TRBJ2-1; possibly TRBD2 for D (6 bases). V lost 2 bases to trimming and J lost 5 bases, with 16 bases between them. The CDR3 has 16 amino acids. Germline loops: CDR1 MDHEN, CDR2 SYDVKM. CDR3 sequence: CASSLTPGSGDNEQFF. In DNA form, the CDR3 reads TGTGCCAGCAGTTTAACGCCCGGGAGTGGGGACAATGAGCAGTTCTTC.

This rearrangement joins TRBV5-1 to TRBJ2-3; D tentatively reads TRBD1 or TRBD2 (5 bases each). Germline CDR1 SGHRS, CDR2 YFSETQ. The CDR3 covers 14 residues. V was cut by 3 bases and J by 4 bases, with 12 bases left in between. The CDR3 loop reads CASSSRDGADTQYF. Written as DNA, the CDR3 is TGCGCCAGCAGCTCAAGGGACGGTGCAGATACGCAGTATTTT.

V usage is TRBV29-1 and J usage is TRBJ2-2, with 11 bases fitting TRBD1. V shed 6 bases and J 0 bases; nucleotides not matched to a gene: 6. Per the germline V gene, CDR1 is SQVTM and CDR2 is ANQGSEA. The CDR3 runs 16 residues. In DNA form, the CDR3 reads TGCAGCGTCCGGGACAGGGGGATCGCGAACACCGGGGAGCTGTTTTTT. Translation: CSVRDRGIANTGELFF.

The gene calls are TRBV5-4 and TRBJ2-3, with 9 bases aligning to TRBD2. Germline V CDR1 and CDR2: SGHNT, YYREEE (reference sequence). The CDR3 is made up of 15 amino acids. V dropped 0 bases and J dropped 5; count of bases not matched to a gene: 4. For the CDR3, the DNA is TGTGCCAGCAGCTTGGTGCGGGAGGGCCAAGATACGCAGTATTTT. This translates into CASSLVREGQDTQYF.

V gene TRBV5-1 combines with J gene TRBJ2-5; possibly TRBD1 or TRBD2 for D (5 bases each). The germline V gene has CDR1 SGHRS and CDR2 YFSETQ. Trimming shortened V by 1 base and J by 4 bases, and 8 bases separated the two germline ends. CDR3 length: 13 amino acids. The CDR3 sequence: CASSLSRGETQYF. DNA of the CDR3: TGCGCCAGCAGCTTGTCGAGGGGAGAGACCCAGTACTTC.

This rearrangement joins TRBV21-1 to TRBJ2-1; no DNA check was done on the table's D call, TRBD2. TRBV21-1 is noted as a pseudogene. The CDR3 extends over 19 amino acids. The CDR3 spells CASSVKGEASGIYYNEQFF. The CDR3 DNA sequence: TGTGCCAGCAGCGTAAAGGGGGAGGCTAGCGGGATTTACTACAATGAGCAGTTCTTC.

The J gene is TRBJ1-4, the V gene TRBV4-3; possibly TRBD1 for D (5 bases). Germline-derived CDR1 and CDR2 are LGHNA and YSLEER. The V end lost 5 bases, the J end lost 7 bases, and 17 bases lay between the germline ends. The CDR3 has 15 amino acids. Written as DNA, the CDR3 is TGCGCCAGCAGCGGAGGACCAGGGAGCTTTGAAAAACTGTTTTTT. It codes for CASSGGPGSFEKLFF.

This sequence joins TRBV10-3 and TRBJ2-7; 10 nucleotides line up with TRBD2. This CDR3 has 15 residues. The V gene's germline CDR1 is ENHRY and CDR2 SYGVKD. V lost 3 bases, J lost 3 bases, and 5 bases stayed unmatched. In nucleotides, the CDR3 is TGTGCCATCAGTGACCCAGCGGGAGGGGGCTACGAGCAGTACTTC. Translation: CAISDPAGGGYEQYF.

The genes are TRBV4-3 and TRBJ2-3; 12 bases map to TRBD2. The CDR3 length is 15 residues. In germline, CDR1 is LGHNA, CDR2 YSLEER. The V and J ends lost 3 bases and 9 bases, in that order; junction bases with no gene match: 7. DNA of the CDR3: TGCGCCAGCAGCCATCCGGGACTAGCGGGTGGGACGCAGTATTTT. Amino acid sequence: CASSHPGLAGGTQYF.

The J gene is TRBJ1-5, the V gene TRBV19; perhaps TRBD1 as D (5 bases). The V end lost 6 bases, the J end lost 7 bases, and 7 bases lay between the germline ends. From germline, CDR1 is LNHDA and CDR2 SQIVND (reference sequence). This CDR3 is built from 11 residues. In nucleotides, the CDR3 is TGTGCCAGTAGATGGGGGCAGCCCCAGCATTTT. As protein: CASRWGQPQHF.

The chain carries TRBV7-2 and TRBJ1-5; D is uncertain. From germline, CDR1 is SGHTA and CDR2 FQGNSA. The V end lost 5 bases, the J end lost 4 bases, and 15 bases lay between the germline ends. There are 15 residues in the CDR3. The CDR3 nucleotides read TGTGCCAGCAGCCCATATCTGGAGTTTAATCAGCCCCAGCATTTT. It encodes CASSPYLEFNQPQHF.

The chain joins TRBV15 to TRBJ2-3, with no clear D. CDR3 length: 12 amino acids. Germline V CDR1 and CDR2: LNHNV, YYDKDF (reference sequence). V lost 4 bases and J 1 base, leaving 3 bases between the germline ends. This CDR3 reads CATSTGTDTQYF. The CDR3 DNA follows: TGTGCCACCAGCACTGGCACAGATACGCAGTATTTT.

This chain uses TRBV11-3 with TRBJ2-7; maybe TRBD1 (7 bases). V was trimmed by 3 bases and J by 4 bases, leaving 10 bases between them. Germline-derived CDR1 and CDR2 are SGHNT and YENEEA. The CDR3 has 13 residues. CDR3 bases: TGTGCCAGCAGCTTTTCAGGGGGGTACGAGCAGTACTTC. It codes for CASSFSGGYEQYF. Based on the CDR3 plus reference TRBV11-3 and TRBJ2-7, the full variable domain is EAGVVQSPRYKIIEKKQPVAFWCNPISGHNTLYWYLQNLGQGPELLIRYENEEAVDDSQLPKDRFSAERLKGVDSTLKIQPAELGDSAVYLCASSFSGGYEQYFGPGTRLTVT.